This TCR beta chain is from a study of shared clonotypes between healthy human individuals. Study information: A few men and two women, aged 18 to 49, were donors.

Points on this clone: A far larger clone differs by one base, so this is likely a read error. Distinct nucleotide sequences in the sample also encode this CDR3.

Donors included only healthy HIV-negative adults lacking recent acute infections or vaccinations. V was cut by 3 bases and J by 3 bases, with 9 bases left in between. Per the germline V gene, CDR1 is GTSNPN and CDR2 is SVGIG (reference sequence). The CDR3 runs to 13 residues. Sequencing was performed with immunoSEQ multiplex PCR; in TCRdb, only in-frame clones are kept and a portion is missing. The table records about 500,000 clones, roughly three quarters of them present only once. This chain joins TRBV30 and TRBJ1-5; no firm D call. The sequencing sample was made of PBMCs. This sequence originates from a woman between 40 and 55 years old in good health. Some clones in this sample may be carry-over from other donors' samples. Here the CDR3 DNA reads TGTGCCTGGAGCGTACGGGTCAATCAGCCCCAGCATTTT. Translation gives CAWSVRVNQPQHF.